This TCR beta chain was identified during a study of siplizumab effects on memory and regulatory T cells. General study results and limits: The study found that mappable alloreactive CD4+ clones averaged about 70% Treg-derived with siplizumab and around 25% in controls. Siplizumab led to significantly less abundant alloreactive sequences that could be traced back to unstimulated CD4+ memory cells. The diversity of naive T cells seemed greater than that of memory cells, and their alloresponse contribution seemed major.

As regards this clone: Its antigen is undetermined.

Germline V gives CDR1 ENHRY, CDR2 SYGVKD. This CDR3 has 12 residues. Trimming took off 5 bases at V and 4 bases at J, with 6 bases between the two ends. Per individual sample, about 10^5 TCR templates were assayed. Using immunoSEQ multiplex PCR, the repertoire was profiled, and TCRdb retains in-frame clones only, with some absent. The data contain around 95,000 clones, 75% to 95% of them singletons. Input material: CD4+ T cells sorted from blood. The genes are TRBV10-3 and TRBJ1-3; unclear D gene. This TCR came from a human donor in good health. Written as DNA, the CDR3 is TGTGCCATCAGTAATGGGGGAAACACCATATATTTT. This encodes CAISNGGNTIYF.